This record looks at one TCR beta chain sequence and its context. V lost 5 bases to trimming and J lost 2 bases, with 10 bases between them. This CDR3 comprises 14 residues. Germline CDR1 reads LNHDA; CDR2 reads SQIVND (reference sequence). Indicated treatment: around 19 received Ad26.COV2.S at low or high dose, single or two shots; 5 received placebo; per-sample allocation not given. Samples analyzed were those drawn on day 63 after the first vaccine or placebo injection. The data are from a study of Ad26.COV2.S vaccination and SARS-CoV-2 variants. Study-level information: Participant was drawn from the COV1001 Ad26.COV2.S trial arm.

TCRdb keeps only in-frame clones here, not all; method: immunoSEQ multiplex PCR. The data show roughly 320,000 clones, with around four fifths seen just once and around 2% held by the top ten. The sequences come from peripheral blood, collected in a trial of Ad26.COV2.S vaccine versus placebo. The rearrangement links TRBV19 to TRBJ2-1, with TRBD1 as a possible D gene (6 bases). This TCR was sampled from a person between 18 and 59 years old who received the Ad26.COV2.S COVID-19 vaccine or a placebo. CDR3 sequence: CASSSQGPYNEQFF. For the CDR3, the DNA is TGTGCCAGTAGTTCCCAGGGGCCCTACAATGAGCAGTTCTTC.